The T cell receptor beta chain under discussion was sequenced for a study of T cells in women clearing cervical HPV infection. Study results and limitations: Cases and controls were distinguished at AUC approximately 0.8 by richness and V genes.

The CDR3 loop spans 19 amino acids. J was trimmed by 0 bases and V by 2 bases; bases with no gene match: 12. Germline CDR1 KGHSH, CDR2 LQKENI. Of note for this clone: Its antigen is as yet unknown. The read ends 3 residues shy of where the CDR3 ends; the end is completed using the germline J gene.

The data were produced by immunoSEQ multiplex PCR, yet TCRdb's version contains in-frame clones alone and is incomplete. This table lists around 33,000 clones. The rearrangement links TRBV18 to TRBJ2-3, with 9 bases fitting TRBD2. Material for sequencing was blood buffy coat. This TCR came from a woman aged 18 to 75 with a cervical HPV16 infection that either progressed to CIN3+ or cleared (not recorded which). The sequenced part of the CDR3 DNA is TGTGCCAGCTCACCATTTGCTCACGCGGGAGGGCCGAGCACAGATACG. This translates into CASSPFAHAGGPSTDT. The full CDR3 reads CASSPFAHAGGPSTDTQYF.